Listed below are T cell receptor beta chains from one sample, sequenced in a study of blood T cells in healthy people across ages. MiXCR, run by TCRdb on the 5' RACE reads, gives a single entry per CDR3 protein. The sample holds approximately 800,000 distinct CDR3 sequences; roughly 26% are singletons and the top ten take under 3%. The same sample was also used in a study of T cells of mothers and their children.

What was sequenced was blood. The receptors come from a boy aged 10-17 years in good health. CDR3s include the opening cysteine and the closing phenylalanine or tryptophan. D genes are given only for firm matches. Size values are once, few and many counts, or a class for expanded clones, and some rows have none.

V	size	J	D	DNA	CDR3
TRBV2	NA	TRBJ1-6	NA	TGTGCCAGTGCTGCGGAGGGGTTTACCCTCCACTTT	CASAAEGFTLHF
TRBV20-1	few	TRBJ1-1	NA	TGCAGTGTTAAAATCGGGGAATTTATTGAAGCTTTCTTT	CSVKIGEFIEAFF
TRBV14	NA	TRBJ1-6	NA	TGTGCCAGCAGCACCAGGGGTTACAATTCACCCCTCCACTTT	CASSTRGYNSPLHF
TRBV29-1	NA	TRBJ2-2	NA	TGCAGCGTTGCATCGCCGGGGGAAGACACCGGGGAGCTGTTTTTT	CSVASPGEDTGELFF
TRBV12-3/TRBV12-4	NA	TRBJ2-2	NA	TGTGCCAGCAGTCCCTTCGACACCGGGGAGCTGTTTTTT	CASSPFDTGELFF
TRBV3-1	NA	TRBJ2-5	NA	TGTGCCAGCAGGCCAGGGGCGGAGGAGACCCAGTACTTC	CASRPGAEETQYF
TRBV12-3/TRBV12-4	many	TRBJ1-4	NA	TGTGCCAGCAGTTTGGATGTGGCGAGGAAACTGTTTTTT	CASSLDVARKLFF
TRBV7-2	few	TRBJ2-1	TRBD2	TGTGCCAGCAGCTTAGCGTTTGTTGCGGGGGGCTACAATGAGCAGTTCTTC	CASSLAFVAGGYNEQFF
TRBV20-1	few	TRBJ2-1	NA	TGCAGTGCTAGAAAGGGGACGGGCAATGAGCAGTTCTTC	CSARKGTGNEQFF
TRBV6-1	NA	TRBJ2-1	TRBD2	TGTGCCAGCAGTGTAGCGGGGACGTCCTACAATGAGCAGTTCTTC	CASSVAGTSYNEQFF
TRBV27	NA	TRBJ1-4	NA	TGTGCCAGCAGTTTTAGGGCCGGGCTAGGTGAAAAACTGTTTTTT	CASSFRAGLGEKLFF
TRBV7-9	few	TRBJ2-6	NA	TGTGCCAGCAGCTTTCTAAAATTCTCTGGGGCCAACGTCCTGACTTTC	CASSFLKFSGANVLTF
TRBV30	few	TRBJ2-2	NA	TGTGCCTGGATAAGGAGGAACACCGGGGAGCTGTTTTTT	CAWIRRNTGELFF
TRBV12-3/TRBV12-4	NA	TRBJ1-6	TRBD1	TGTGCCAGCCGCAGGGGGCAGGATAATTCACCCCTCCACTTT	CASRRGQDNSPLHF
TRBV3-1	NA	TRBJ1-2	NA	TGTGCCAGCAGCCAAAACCTTCGTGGCTACACCTTC	CASSQNLRGYTF
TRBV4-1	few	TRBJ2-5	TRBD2	TGCGCCAGCAAGTCCCGGAGCGGGGGGGAGACCCAGTACTTC	CASKSRSGGETQYF
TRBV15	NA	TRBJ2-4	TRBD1	TGTGCCACCAGCAGGGGACAGGGGATGGCCAAAAACATTCAGTACTTC	CATSRGQGMAKNIQYF
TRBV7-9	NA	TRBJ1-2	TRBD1	TGTGCCAGCAGCCCCACTGGACAGGGCTATGGCTACACCTTC	CASSPTGQGYGYTF
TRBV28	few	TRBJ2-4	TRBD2	TGTGCCAGCAGTTTCGCTGGCCTAGCGGGCCAGGGCATCCAGTACTTC	CASSFAGLAGQGIQYF
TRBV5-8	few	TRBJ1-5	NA	TGTGCCAGCGGGAGGGGTTATAGCAATCAGCCCCAGCATTTT	CASGRGYSNQPQHF
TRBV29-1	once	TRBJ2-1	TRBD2	TGCAGCGTTGACGGGATAGCGGGGTTCTACAATGAGCAGTTCTTC	CSVDGIAGFYNEQFF
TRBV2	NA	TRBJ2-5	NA	TGTGCCAGCAGTGAAGAACAGCAAGAGACCCAGTACTTC	CASSEEQQETQYF
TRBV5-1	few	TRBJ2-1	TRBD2	TGCGCCAGCAGCCGGGGACTAGATGGAAATGAGCAGTTCTTC	CASSRGLDGNEQFF
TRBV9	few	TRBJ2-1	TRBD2	TGTGCCAGCAGCCTCAGACAAGCGGGGGGTATGAACGGTGAGCAGTTCTTC	CASSLRQAGGMNGEQFF
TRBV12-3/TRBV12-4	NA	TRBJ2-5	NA	TGTGCCAGCAGTTTCGGACCGGGGCCCCAAGAGACCCAGTACTTC	CASSFGPGPQETQYF
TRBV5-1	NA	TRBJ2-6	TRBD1	TGCGCCAGCAGTGACGGGACAGGGTTCCTTTCTGGGGCCAACGTCCTGACTTTC	CASSDGTGFLSGANVLTF
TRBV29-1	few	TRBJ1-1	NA	TGCAGCGCGTTGGCCGAAGGGGGAACTGAAGCTTTCTTT	CSALAEGGTEAFF
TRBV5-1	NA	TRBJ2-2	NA	TGCGCCAGCACCCTGCCGTCGGGACACGCCACCGGGGAGCTGTTTTTT	CASTLPSGHATGELFF
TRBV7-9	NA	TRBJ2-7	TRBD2	TGTGCCAGCAGCCCTGCCGGGCTAGCGGGGCCGTCCTACGAGCAGTACTTC	CASSPAGLAGPSYEQYF
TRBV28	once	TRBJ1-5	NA	TGTGCCAGCAGTTTACACGTAAATCAGCCCCAGCATTTT	CASSLHVNQPQHF
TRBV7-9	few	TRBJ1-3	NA	TGTGCCAGCAGCTCGGGTGGAAACACCATATATTTT	CASSSGGNTIYF
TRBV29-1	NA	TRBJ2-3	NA	TGCAGCGCTGGTCGGGGGCGGGATACGCAGTATTTT	CSAGRGRDTQYF
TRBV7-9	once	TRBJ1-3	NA	TGTGCCAGCAGCGAAGGGTCGGCTGGAAACACCATATATTTT	CASSEGSAGNTIYF
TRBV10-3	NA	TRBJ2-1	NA	TGTGCCATCGGAAGGGGCGATGAGCAGTTCTTC	CAIGRGDEQFF
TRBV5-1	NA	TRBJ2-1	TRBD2	TGCGCCAGCAGCTTGGCCACTAGCGGGGATGAGCAGTTCTTC	CASSLATSGDEQFF
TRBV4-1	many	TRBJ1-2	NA	TGCGCCAGCAGCCAAGATTCCGGTGGGGATGGCTACACCTTC	CASSQDSGGDGYTF
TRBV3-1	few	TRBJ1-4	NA	TGTGCCAGCAGCCCCGGGAGGGAACTGTTTTTT	CASSPGRELFF
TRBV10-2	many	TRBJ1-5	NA	TGCGCCAGCAGTTTGCCAGGGAGCAATCAGCCCCAGCATTTT	CASSLPGSNQPQHF
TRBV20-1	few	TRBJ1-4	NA	TGCAGTGCTAGCCTGGCCGGAGAAAAACTGTTTTTT	CSASLAGEKLFF
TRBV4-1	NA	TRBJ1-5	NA	TGCGCCAGCAGCCAATGGGTCGTGGGTTATAGCAATCAGCCCCAGCATTTT	CASSQWVVGYSNQPQHF
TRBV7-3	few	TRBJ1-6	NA	TGTGCCAGCAGCTTATCGGGTTTTGGATCACCCCTCCACTTT	CASSLSGFGSPLHF
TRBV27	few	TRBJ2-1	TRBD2	TGTGCCAGCAGACGCCTCGGGACTAGCGGGGGGGCAGCGAATGAGCAGTTCTTC	CASRRLGTSGGAANEQFF
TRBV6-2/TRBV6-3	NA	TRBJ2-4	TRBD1	TGTGCCAGCAGTTTCTTGACAGGGTCGGTCATTCAGTACTTC	CASSFLTGSVIQYF
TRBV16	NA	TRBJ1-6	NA	TGTGCCAGCAGCCCACCGGGACCTAATTCACCCCTCCACTTT	CASSPPGPNSPLHF
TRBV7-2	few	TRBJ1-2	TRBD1	TGTGCCAGCAGCCAGACCGACAGGGAAGATGGCTACACCTTC	CASSQTDREDGYTF
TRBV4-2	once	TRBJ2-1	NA	TGTGCCAGCAGCCCCCAGGGGGACTGGACCTCCTACAATGAGCAGTTCTTC	CASSPQGDWTSYNEQFF
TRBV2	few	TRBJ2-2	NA	TGTGCCAGCAGTGGGGCACAGGGCGGAGGGGAGCTGTTTTTT	CASSGAQGGGELFF
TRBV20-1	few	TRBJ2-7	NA	TGCAGTGCTAGGAGGGGCCCACTACTAGTCCGCCTTCTTTACGAGCAGTACTTC	CSARRGPLLVRLLYEQYF
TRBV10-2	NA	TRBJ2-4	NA	TGCGCCAGCAGTGGAGGGATTGGGGCGGGGGCCAAAAACATTCAGTACTTC	CASSGGIGAGAKNIQYF
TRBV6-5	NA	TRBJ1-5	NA	TGTGCCAGCAGTTACGTACAGGATCAGCCCCAGCATTTT	CASSYVQDQPQHF
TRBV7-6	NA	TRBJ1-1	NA	TGTGCCAGCCGAATGGGGGTCCAGGGTGAAGCTTTCTTT	CASRMGVQGEAFF